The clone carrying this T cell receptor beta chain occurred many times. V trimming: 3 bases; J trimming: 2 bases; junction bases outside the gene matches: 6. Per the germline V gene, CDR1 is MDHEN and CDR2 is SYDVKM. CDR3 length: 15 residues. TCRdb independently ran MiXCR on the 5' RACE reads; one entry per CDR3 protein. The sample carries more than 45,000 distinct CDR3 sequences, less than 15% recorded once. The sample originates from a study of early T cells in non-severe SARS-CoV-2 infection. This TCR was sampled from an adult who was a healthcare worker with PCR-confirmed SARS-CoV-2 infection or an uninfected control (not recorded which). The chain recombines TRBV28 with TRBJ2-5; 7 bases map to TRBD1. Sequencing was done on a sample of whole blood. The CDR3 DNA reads TGTGCCAGCAGTTTGCTGGGACAGACTCAAGAGACCCAGTACTTC. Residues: CASSLLGQTQETQYF.